The 28 T cell receptor beta chains below all came from one sample that was sequenced in a study of beta chain features in type 1 diabetes. The study's findings and limits: Type 1 diabetes patients showed a moderate but significant shortening of TCRB CDR3s in all four CD4+ subsets.

Reverse transcription of all isolated RNA meant that expressed TCRB transcripts were sequenced. Here immunoSEQ multiplex PCR was the method, and the copy in TCRdb shows in-frame clones only, minus some. This table has 130,000 or so clones, 9% appearing once. The antigens these receptors bind are not known. Sequenced material: central memory CD4+ T cells from blood. The receptor set was obtained from a man aged 30 to 39 with type 1 diabetes.

DNA for the CDR3: TGTGCCAGCAGTTTGGACAGGGCGCTTGAGCAGTACTTC. Protein: CASSLDRALEQYF. The V call is TRBV6-6, the J call TRBJ2-7; 8 positions match TRBD1. Germline V CDR1 and CDR2: MNHNY, SVGAGI (reference sequence). Losses at the gene ends were 4 bases for V and 7 bases for J; bases not matched to a gene: 6. The CDR3 has 13 residues.

This chain joins TRBV6-4 and TRBJ2-3; TRBD1 might be the D (8 bases). V lost 3 bases to trimming and J lost 5 bases, with 12 bases between them. Germline values: CDR1 MRHNA, CDR2 SNTAGT. This CDR3 has 14 residues. This CDR3 reads CASSEQGEGDTQYF. CDR3 DNA sequence: TGTGCCAGCAGTGAACAGGGGGAGGGAGATACGCAGTATTTT.

This chain connects TRBV5-1 to TRBJ2-7; D might be TRBD1 (6 bases). There are 13 residues in the CDR3. V lost 2 bases, J lost 5 bases, and 11 bases lay in between. Germline CDR1 is SGHRS and CDR2 is YFSETQ. The chain's CDR3 is CASSFNRDNEQYF. The CDR3 nucleotides read TGCGCCAGCAGCTTTAACCGGGACAACGAGCAGTACTTC.

This clone was counted a single time. The chain employs TRBV11-2 and TRBJ1-3; 7 nucleotides match TRBD1. Trimming removed 2 bases from V and 8 bases from J; junction bases left unmatched: 6. CDR1 and CDR2 from the germline V gene are SGHAT and FQNNGV. The CDR3 extends over 14 amino acids. The DNA of the CDR3 is TGTGCCAGCAGCTTACAGACAGGGCGGGACACCATATATTTT. Encoded protein: CASSLQTGRDTIYF. Full variable domain (missing parts from reference TRBV11-2 and TRBJ1-3): EAGVAQSPRYKIIEKRQSVAFWCNPISGHATLYWYQQILGQGPKLLIQFQNNGVVDDSQLPKDRFSAERLKGVDSTLKIQPAKLEDSAVYLCASSLQTGRDTIYFGEGSWLTVV.

There are a few counts of this clone. The chain has TRBV9 and TRBJ2-5; 7 bases agree with TRBD1. The CDR3 consists of 14 residues. V lost 4 bases, J lost 4 bases, and 7 bases stayed unmatched. Per germline, CDR1 SGDLS and CDR2 YYNGEE. CDR3 amino acids: CASSPRDRLETQYF. The CDR3 bases are TGTGCCAGCAGCCCCCGGGACAGACTAGAGACCCAGTACTTC.

The rearrangement joins TRBV28 to TRBJ2-3; 8 bases fit TRBD1. V shed 6 bases, J shed 6 bases, and the junction held 11 bases outside the gene matches. Germline CDR1 and CDR2: MDHEN and SYDVKM. The CDR3 covers 15 residues. As DNA, the CDR3 is TGTGCCAGCAGCGGACAGGGCTCCGGTTTGGATACGCAGTATTTT. It specifies CASSGQGSGLDTQYF.

This clone was recorded a few times. This rearrangement joins TRBV5-6 to TRBJ2-6; D uncertain. The V and J ends lost 3 bases and 0 bases respectively, with 7 bases between them. There are 15 residues in the CDR3. Germline V gene sequence: CDR1 SGHDT, CDR2 YYEEEE. The CDR3 sequence is CASSSRSSGANVLTF. The CDR3 DNA is TGTGCCAGCAGCTCGAGGAGCTCTGGGGCCAACGTCCTGACTTTC.

This clone has only a few counts. The CDR3 region is CASSLLGAEETQYF. The CDR3 bases are TGTGCCAGTAGTCTACTGGGGGCTGAAGAGACCCAGTACTTC. V usage is TRBV19 and J usage is TRBJ2-5, with D maybe TRBD1 (6 bases). Germline CDR1 LNHDA, CDR2 SQIVND (reference sequence). CDR3 length equals 14 residues. The ends were cut back, 5 bases at V and 3 bases at J, with 13 bases in the middle.

V is TRBV18 and J is TRBJ2-3; 7 bases agree with TRBD2. In germline, CDR1 is KGHSH, CDR2 LQKENI. V gave up 0 bases and J gave up 8 bases; unmatched junction bases: 8. The CDR3 loop spans 15 amino acids. The CDR3 DNA reads as TGTGCCAGCTCACCACCGGCCGACGGGGGGAGTACGCAGTATTTT. It is translated as CASSPPADGGSTQYF. The whole variable domain, filled in from reference TRBV18 and TRBJ2-3, reads NAGVMQNPRHLVRRRGQEARLRCSPMKGHSHVYWYRQLPEEGLKFMVYLQKENIIDESGMPKERFSAEFPKEGPSILRIQQVVRGDSAAYFCASSPPADGGSTQYFGPGTRLTVL.

This sequence joins TRBV5-4 and TRBJ2-5; 7 bases align to TRBD2. CDR1 SGHNT and CDR2 YYREEE come from the germline V gene (reference sequence). The trim removed 5 bases at V and 5 bases at J, leaving 3 bases unmatched. The CDR3 length is 12 residues. The CDR3: CASSYSGETQYF. The CDR3 DNA reads TGTGCCAGCAGTTATAGCGGGGAGACCCAGTACTTC.

The chain joins TRBV30 to TRBJ2-2, with TRBD1 matching over 10 bases. Germline V CDR1 and CDR2: GTSNPN, SVGIG (reference sequence). Trimming took 4 bases from V and 3 from J; bases not matched to a gene: 8. CDR3 length: 16 amino acids. CDR3 in amino acids: CAWTRKGTGDTGELFF. In DNA form, the CDR3 reads TGTGCCTGGACCAGAAAAGGGACAGGGGACACCGGGGAGCTGTTTTTT.

CDR3 DNA sequence: TGTGCCAGCAGCTTGGGCGGACAGGGGTTAGGCTATGGCTACACCTTC. This encodes CASSLGGQGLGYGYTF. The chain uses TRBV5-6 and TRBJ1-2; the match to TRBD1 covers 9 bases. The V gene end was trimmed by 0 bases and the J gene end by 4 bases; junction bases not matched to a gene: 7. This CDR3 spans 16 amino acids. The germline CDR1 and CDR2 sequences are SGHDT and YYEEEE.

In its sample, this clone was seen a few times. V and J are TRBV30 and TRBJ2-5; no definite D call. The germline gives CDR1 GTSNPN, CDR2 SVGIG (reference sequence). CDR3 length: 13 residues. The germline V and J ends were trimmed by 3 bases and 5 bases, with 13 bases remaining between them. CDR3 region: CAWRRTDGETQYF. Here the CDR3 DNA reads TGTGCCTGGAGACGCACCGACGGGGAGACCCAGTACTTC.

This clone has only a few counts. The CDR3 protein is CASSPGGQEKLFF. The DNA for the CDR3 is TGTGCCAGCTCACCCGGCGGACAGGAAAAACTGTTTTTT. The chain has TRBV18 and TRBJ1-4, with a possible D match to TRBD1 (6 bases). The CDR3 sequence is 13 residues long. V gave up 3 bases and J gave up 8 bases, with 10 bases separating them. Germline assignment: CDR1 KGHSH and CDR2 LQKENI. The full variable domain, with the rest looked up from reference TRBV18 and TRBJ1-4, is NAGVMQNPRHLVRRRGQEARLRCSPMKGHSHVYWYRQLPEEGLKFMVYLQKENIIDESGMPKERFSAEFPKEGPSILRIQQVVRGDSAAYFCASSPGGQEKLFFGSGTQLSVL.

There are a few counts of this clone. The chain recombines TRBV5-1 with TRBJ1-2; weak D call: TRBD1 (5 bases). Germline V gene sequence: CDR1 SGHRS, CDR2 YFSETQ. The CDR3 sequence is 14 residues long. Trimming removed 4 bases from V and 6 bases from J, with 16 bases in between. The DNA of the CDR3 is TGCGCCAGCAGCACGATCCAGGGTTCCGATGGCTACACCTTC. It specifies CASSTIQGSDGYTF. The whole variable domain, filled in from reference TRBV5-1 and TRBJ1-2, reads KAGVTQTPRYLIKTRGQQVTLSCSPISGHRSVSWYQQTPGQGLQFLFEYFSETQRNKGNFPGRFSGRQFSNSRSEMNVSTLELGDSALYLCASSTIQGSDGYTFGSGTRLTVV.

Only a few counts were recorded for this clone. The CDR3 loop is CASSLLGPGELFF. CDR3 nucleotide sequence: TGTGCCAGCAGCCTTCTGGGCCCCGGGGAGCTGTTTTTT. This chain connects TRBV14 to TRBJ2-2; D not certain. The V end lost 4 bases, the J end lost 6 bases, and 9 bases lay between the germline ends. Germline-derived CDR1 and CDR2 are SGHDN and FVKESK. The CDR3 loop spans 13 amino acids.

CDR3 coding DNA: TGTGCCAGCAGCCCGGGACAGGGATCCTACAATGAGCAGTTCTTC. Translation: CASSPGQGSYNEQFF. The chain combines TRBV5-4 with TRBJ2-1; TRBD1 agrees at 9 bases. V trimming: 4 bases; J trimming: 1 base; junction bases outside the gene matches: 3. Germline V gives CDR1 SGHNT, CDR2 YYREEE (reference sequence). The CDR3 covers 15 residues.

The CDR3 protein is CASSITLLPGGNNEQFF. The CDR3 bases are TGTGCCAGTAGTATAACCCTCCTTCCCGGGGGGAACAATGAGCAGTTCTTC. The V call is TRBV19, the J call TRBJ2-1; the match to TRBD2 covers 7 bases. CDR3 size: 17 residues. Germline CDR1 and CDR2: LNHDA and SQIVND (reference sequence). Germline trimming cut 2 bases from V and 5 bases from J; bases unmatched to any gene: 12.

This clone appeared a few times. V usage is TRBV6-1 and J usage is TRBJ2-7; the D is unclear. Germline V gives CDR1 MNHNS, CDR2 SASEGT. The V and J ends lost 7 bases and 4 bases respectively, with 8 bases between them. The CDR3 is made up of 11 amino acids. The CDR3, as DNA: TGTGCCAGCACCAACCAGTACGAGCAGTACTTC. It codes for CASTNQYEQYF.

The V and J genes are TRBV9 and TRBJ1-3, with D perhaps TRBD1 (6 bases). Per germline, CDR1 SGDLS and CDR2 YYNGEE. The CDR3 spans 15 residues. V was pared by 5 bases and J by 0 bases, with 12 bases between. The CDR3 sequence is CASSPTGSSGNTIYF. For the CDR3, the DNA is TGTGCCAGCAGTCCTACAGGGAGCTCTGGAAACACCATATATTTT.

CDR3 nucleotide sequence: TGCGCCAGCAGCTTGGTAGGGGCCTATGGCTACACCTTC. It codes for CASSLVGAYGYTF. V gene TRBV5-1 combines with J gene TRBJ1-2, with TRBD1 as a possible D gene (5 bases). Germline lookup yields CDR1 SGHRS and CDR2 YFSETQ. The CDR3 is made up of 13 amino acids. The V end lost 0 bases, the J end lost 4 bases, and 7 bases lay between the germline ends.

The rearrangement joins TRBV4-2 to TRBJ2-3; TRBD2 matches 8 bases. This CDR3 region has 15 residues. Germline V lookup: CDR1 LGHNA, CDR2 YNFKEQ. The V gene end was trimmed by 2 bases and the J gene end by 2 bases; junction bases not matched to a gene: 3. The CDR3 DNA reads TGTGCCAGCAGCCAAACGGGGGGGCACACAGATACGCAGTATTTT. Its translation is CASSQTGGHTDTQYF.

This chain's CDR3 is CASSPYSRTGSNNEQFF. In DNA, the CDR3 is TGTGCCAGCTCACCATATTCTCGGACAGGGTCAAACAATGAGCAGTTCTTC. The chain couples TRBV18 to TRBJ2-1; 8 bases agree with TRBD1. Germline CDR1 and CDR2: KGHSH and LQKENI. CDR3 length: 17 residues. V dropped 2 bases and J dropped 5; count of bases not matched to a gene: 11.

This clone was counted between two and nine times. The chain joins TRBV5-5 to TRBJ2-7; 9 bases align to TRBD1. V trimming: 4 bases; J trimming: 7 bases; junction bases outside the gene matches: 9. CDR3 length equals 14 residues. Germline V lookup: CDR1 SGHKS, CDR2 YYEKEE (reference sequence). Written as DNA, the CDR3 is TGTGCCAGCAGCCCAGCGACAGGGGGATGGGAGCAGTACTTC. Amino acids: CASSPATGGWEQYF.

V gene TRBV18 combines with J gene TRBJ2-5; TRBD1 might be the D (6 bases). The germline CDR1 and CDR2 sequences are KGHSH and LQKENI. This CDR3 comprises 14 residues. Trimming shortened V by 4 bases and J by 1 base, and 10 bases separated the two germline ends. CDR3 sequence reads: CASSLQGSQETQYF. CDR3 bases: TGTGCCAGCTCACTACAGGGAAGCCAAGAGACCCAGTACTTC. The full variable domain, with the rest looked up from reference TRBV18 and TRBJ2-5, is NAGVMQNPRHLVRRRGQEARLRCSPMKGHSHVYWYRQLPEEGLKFMVYLQKENIIDESGMPKERFSAEFPKEGPSILRIQQVVRGDSAAYFCASSLQGSQETQYFGPGTRLLVL.

This rearrangement joins TRBV6-5 to TRBJ2-4; D call uncertain. Germline CDR1 MNHEY, CDR2 SVGAGI. The CDR3 runs to 13 residues. V was trimmed by 5 bases and J by 2 bases, leaving 7 bases between them. CDR3 loop: CASSEQTKNIQYF. CDR3 bases: TGTGCCAGCAGTGAACAGACCAAAAACATTCAGTACTTC.

The CDR3: CASSQGDGTSYEQYF. CDR3 nucleotide sequence: TGTGCCAGCAGCCAGGGGGACGGAACCTCCTACGAGCAGTACTTC. The V and J genes are TRBV11-1 and TRBJ2-7; 7 bases align to TRBD1. The germline gives CDR1 SGHAT, CDR2 FQDESV (reference sequence). V gave up 5 bases and J gave up 0 bases; unmatched junction bases: 7. CDR3 length equals 15 residues.

V gene TRBV20-1 combines with J gene TRBJ2-1, with D unresolved. From germline, CDR1 is DFQATT and CDR2 SNEGSKA (reference sequence). CDR3 length equals 11 residues. With 3 bases removed from V and 9 bases from J, the gap between germline ends came to 9 bases. Here the CDR3 reads CSASVFPEQFF. The CDR3 bases are TGCAGTGCTAGCGTCTTCCCTGAGCAGTTCTTC.